Below, 24 T cell receptor beta chains from the same sample are listed, as sequenced in a study of blood T cell repertoires in COVID-19. Repertoires were generated with immunoSEQ multiplex PCR, while TCRdb's copy carries only in-frame clones and drops some. The repertoire holds 95,000 to 150,000 clones, roughly 75% seen once, with 16% in the top ten. The sequenced sample consisted of peripheral blood. These receptors all stem from a man aged 60 to 75 with active or convalescent COVID-19.

Written as DNA, the CDR3 is TGTGCCACCAGCAGAGATGCAGCAGGCGAGCAGTTCTTC. Translated, it gives CATSRDAAGEQFF. The gene calls are TRBV15 and TRBJ2-1; no clear D. Between the trimmed V and J ends, which lost 0 bases and 10 bases, there was a span of 10 bases. This CDR3 has 13 residues. Germline-derived CDR1 and CDR2 are LNHNV and YYDKDF (reference sequence). Full variable domain (remainder filled in from reference TRBV15 and TRBJ2-1): DAMVIQNPRYQVTQFGKPVTLSCSQTLNHNVMYWYQQKSSQAPKLLFHYYDKDFNNEADTPDNFQSRRPNTSFCFLDIRSPGLGDTAMYLCATSRDAAGEQFFGPGTRLTVL.

The chain uses TRBV28 and TRBJ2-2; 7 bases are a match to TRBD1. Trimming removed 3 bases from V and 7 bases from J; junction bases left unmatched: 5. Germline loops: CDR1 MDHEN, CDR2 SYDVKM. The CDR3 spans 14 residues. The CDR3 coding sequence is TGTGCCAGCAGTTTCACGGGACAGCACGGGGAGCTGTTTTTT. Amino acid sequence: CASSFTGQHGELFF. The whole variable domain, filled in from reference TRBV28 and TRBJ2-2, reads DVKVTQSSRYLVKRTGEKVFLECVQDMDHENMFWYRQDPGLGLRLIYFSYDVKMKEKGDIPEGYSVSREKKERFSLILESASTNQTSMYLCASSFTGQHGELFFGEGSRLTVL.

The chain links TRBV25-1 to TRBJ1-1, with D perhaps matching TRBD1 (6 bases). The CDR3 runs to 14 residues. Trimming stripped 0 bases from V and 10 bases from J, with 15 bases between. Germline CDR1 MGHDK, CDR2 SYGVNS. The CDR3 coding sequence is TGTGCCAGCAGTGAATATGGGTCCAGGGGAGTAGCTTTCTTT. It codes for CASSEYGSRGVAFF.

This clone turned up a few times. The gene calls are TRBV7-9 and TRBJ2-1, with 11 bases fitting TRBD2. CDR1 and CDR2 from the germline V gene are SEHNR and FQNEAQ (reference sequence). Trimming cost V 7 bases and J 16 bases; bases outside gene matches: 9. This CDR3 spans 12 amino acids. The CDR3, as DNA: TGTGCCAGCACTAATAGCGGGAGGGCCGCTTTCTTC. Its translation is CASTNSGRAAFF.

V usage is TRBV6-5 and J usage is TRBJ2-3; no clear D gene. Deletions cut 8 bases from V and 0 bases from J, with 9 bases between. Germline V gene lookup returns CDR1 MNHEY and CDR2 SVGAGI. This CDR3 is built from 13 residues. CDR3: CASHPRSTDTQYF. For the CDR3, the DNA is TGTGCCAGCCACCCCCGGAGCACAGATACGCAGTATTTT.

The CDR3 coding sequence is TGCGCCAGCAGCTTGGCCTCTTCTAGCGGGAGCTCCTACGAGCAGTACTTC. This translates into CASSLASSSGSSYEQYF. The J gene is TRBJ2-7, the V gene TRBV5-1; 10 bases agree with TRBD2. Germline V gene sequence: CDR1 SGHRS, CDR2 YFSETQ. This CDR3 is built from 17 residues. V trimming: 0 bases; J trimming: 0 bases; junction bases outside the gene matches: 6.

The rearrangement joins TRBV13 to TRBJ2-2; no definite D call. The CDR3 is made up of 14 amino acids. Trimming removed 6 bases from V and 1 base from J, with 9 bases in between. The germline gives CDR1 PRHDT, CDR2 FYEKMQ (reference sequence). The CDR3: CASSPFGNTGELFF. The CDR3 nucleotides are TGTGCCAGCAGTCCATTCGGGAACACCGGGGAGCTGTTTTTT. Combining the CDR3 with reference TRBV13 and TRBJ2-2 gives the whole variable domain AAGVIQSPRHLIKEKRETATLKCYPIPRHDTVYWYQQGPGQDPQFLISFYEKMQSDKGSIPDRFSAQQFSDYHSELNMSSLELGDSALYFCASSPFGNTGELFFGEGSRLTVL.

The chain recombines TRBV28 with TRBJ2-5; 7 bases line up with TRBD1. Germline V CDR1 and CDR2: MDHEN, SYDVKM. V lost 6 bases, J lost 4 bases, and 11 bases stayed unmatched. The CDR3 consists of 15 residues. This chain's CDR3 is CASSKTGSSGETQYF. Written as DNA, the CDR3 is TGTGCCAGCAGCAAGACAGGGTCATCAGGAGAGACCCAGTACTTC.

This chain uses TRBV11-1 with TRBJ2-6; D not certain. Germline assignment: CDR1 SGHAT and CDR2 FQDESV (reference sequence). This CDR3 region has 14 residues. The V gene lost 3 bases and the J gene lost 0 bases, with 3 bases spanning the gap. CDR3 loop: CASSFISGANVLTF. Here the CDR3 DNA reads TGTGCCAGCAGCTTCATCTCTGGGGCCAACGTCCTGACTTTC.

The chain carries TRBV13 and TRBJ1-2; TRBD1 matches 9 bases. Germline CDR1 PRHDT, CDR2 FYEKMQ (reference sequence). The CDR3 loop spans 13 amino acids. Losses at the gene ends were 5 bases for V and 7 bases for J; bases not matched to a gene: 5. As DNA, the CDR3 is TGTGCCAGCAGCACACGGACAGGGGCTGGCTACACCTTC. Protein sequence: CASSTRTGAGYTF. Using reference TRBV13 and TRBJ1-2 for the parts outside the CDR3, the full variable domain is AAGVIQSPRHLIKEKRETATLKCYPIPRHDTVYWYQQGPGQDPQFLISFYEKMQSDKGSIPDRFSAQQFSDYHSELNMSSLELGDSALYFCASSTRTGAGYTFGSGTRLTVV.

This chain links TRBV5-1 with TRBJ2-5; 10 bases match TRBD2. CDR1 is SGHRS and CDR2 is YFSETQ in the germline V gene. This CDR3 contains 17 residues. With V trimmed by 4 bases and J by 3 bases, 12 bases remained unmatched. CDR3 bases: TGCGCCAGCAGCCATCCTAGCGGGAGAGGCGAGGAAGAGACCCAGTACTTC. Translating it yields CASSHPSGRGEEETQYF. The variable domain in full, with the rest retrieved from reference TRBV5-1 and TRBJ2-5, is KAGVTQTPRYLIKTRGQQVTLSCSPISGHRSVSWYQQTPGQGLQFLFEYFSETQRNKGNFPGRFSGRQFSNSRSEMNVSTLELGDSALYLCASSHPSGRGEEETQYFGPGTRLLVL.

The V call is TRBV7-2, the J call TRBJ2-1; TRBD2 matches at 8 bases. V lost 2 bases to trimming and J lost 4 bases; unmatched junction nucleotides: 10. Germline loops: CDR1 SGHTA, CDR2 FQGNSA. This CDR3 has 17 residues. The CDR3 nucleotides read TGTGCCAGCAGCTTAAGGCCTAGCGGGTCCCTTTACAATGAGCAGTTCTTC. The encoded protein is CASSLRPSGSLYNEQFF.

The V and J genes are TRBV6-6 and TRBJ2-1; no firm D call. The CDR3 sequence is 14 residues long. V lost 3 bases and J lost 1, with 7 bases in between. Germline values: CDR1 MNHNY, CDR2 SVGAGI (reference sequence). This CDR3 is CASSYGLSYNEQFF. For the CDR3, the DNA is TGTGCCAGCAGTTATGGGCTTTCCTACAATGAGCAGTTCTTC.

The chain recombines TRBV5-1 with TRBJ2-7; D is perhaps TRBD2 (5 bases). The CDR3 consists of 15 residues. Germline V lookup: CDR1 SGHRS, CDR2 YFSETQ. Trimming took 0 bases from V and 2 from J, leaving 12 bases between them. CDR3 sequence (DNA): TGCGCCAGCAGCTTGGGTGGAGGAAAACCCTACGAGCAGTACTTC. It is translated as CASSLGGGKPYEQYF.

The chain joins TRBV29-1 to TRBJ1-3; D possibly corresponds to TRBD1 (5 bases). The CDR3 covers 11 residues. Germline loops: CDR1 SQVTM, CDR2 ANQGSEA. The V end was cut by 7 bases, the J end by 4 bases, with 8 bases between. CDR3 amino acids: CSARQGNTIYF. The DNA of the CDR3 is TGCAGCGCCCGACAGGGAAACACCATATATTTT.

This clone has more than one count but fewer than ten. The chain has TRBV13 and TRBJ2-7, with 12 bases matching TRBD2. The V gene's germline CDR1 is PRHDT and CDR2 FYEKMQ (reference sequence). The CDR3 consists of 15 residues. V shed 4 bases and J 4 bases; nucleotides not matched to a gene: 5. This CDR3 is CASSSGLAGQYEQYF. The CDR3 bases are TGTGCCAGCAGCTCTGGACTAGCGGGACAATACGAGCAGTACTTC.

This clone was detected only once. CDR3 in amino acids: CASSPGGAWTYNEQFF. The CDR3 DNA sequence: TGTGCCAGCTCACCAGGGGGGGCTTGGACCTACAATGAGCAGTTCTTC. The chain couples TRBV18 to TRBJ2-1; D is perhaps TRBD2 (7 bases). The CDR3 has 16 amino acids. With 2 bases removed from V and 2 bases from J, the gap between germline ends came to 13 bases. Germline assignment: CDR1 KGHSH and CDR2 LQKENI.

The chain is built from TRBV19 and TRBJ2-7; 11 bases agree with TRBD2. The V segment lost 11 bases and the J segment 4 bases; nucleotides outside the gene matches: 7. The CDR3 has 13 residues. Germline lookup yields CDR1 LNHDA and CDR2 SQIVND (reference sequence). CDR3 nucleotide sequence: TGTGCCTCGGGACTAGCGGAAAGATACGAGCAGTACTTC. Amino acids: CASGLAERYEQYF. Full variable domain (remainder filled in from reference TRBV19 and TRBJ2-7): DGGITQSPKYLFRKEGQNVTLSCEQNLNHDAMYWYRQDPGQGLRLIYYSQIVNDFQKGDIAEGYSVSREKKESFPLTVTSAQKNPTAFYLCASGLAERYEQYFGPGTRLTVT.

This chain uses TRBV12-3 or TRBV12-4 with TRBJ2-3; the D gene is possibly TRBD2 (6 bases). Deletions cut 8 bases from V and 4 bases from J, with 13 bases between. The CDR3 has 13 residues. CDR3 loop: CASWTWGADTQYF. In DNA, the CDR3 is TGTGCCAGCTGGACGTGGGGGGCAGATACGCAGTATTTT.

Only a few counts were recorded for this clone. This chain connects TRBV29-1 to TRBJ2-3; 8 positions agree with TRBD2. Germline V gene sequence: CDR1 SQVTM, CDR2 ANQGSEA. This CDR3 region has 14 residues. The trim removed 4 bases at V and 2 bases at J, leaving 5 bases unmatched. In nucleotides, the CDR3 is TGCAGCGTTGGATTAGCGGGATTCACAGATACGCAGTATTTT. It yields the protein CSVGLAGFTDTQYF.

Concerning this clone itself: Other DNA sequences from this sample encode an identical CDR3 as well. The CDR3 protein is CASSPGGDSPLHF. The CDR3 DNA sequence: TGTGCCAGCAGTCCCGGGGGGGATTCACCCCTCCACTTT. The V call is TRBV7-9, the J call TRBJ1-6; possible D gene TRBD1, 5 bases. The ends were cut back, 6 bases at V and 8 bases at J, with 11 bases in the middle. The germline V gene encodes CDR1 SEHNR and CDR2 FQNEAQ (reference sequence). The CDR3 is 13 residues long.

J is TRBJ2-3 and V is TRBV28; TRBD1 agrees at 8 bases. This CDR3 is built from 15 residues. Germline V gene data show CDR1 as MDHEN and CDR2 as SYDVKM. The V segment lost 5 bases and the J segment 1 base; nucleotides outside the gene matches: 5. CDR3 sequence: CASSKMGQGTDTQYF. CDR3 nucleotide sequence: TGTGCCAGCAGTAAAATGGGACAGGGCACAGATACGCAGTATTTT. The full variable domain, with the rest looked up from reference TRBV28 and TRBJ2-3, is DVKVTQSSRYLVKRTGEKVFLECVQDMDHENMFWYRQDPGLGLRLIYFSYDVKMKEKGDIPEGYSVSREKKERFSLILESASTNQTSMYLCASSKMGQGTDTQYFGPGTRLTVL.

The V gene is TRBV18, the J gene TRBJ1-1; TRBD1 matches 9 bases. The CDR3 runs to 15 residues. Trimming cost V 5 bases and J 1 base; bases outside gene matches: 5. Per germline, CDR1 KGHSH and CDR2 LQKENI. The CDR3 DNA reads as TGTGCCAGCTCAGCCGCGGACAGGGGGAACACTGAAGCTTTCTTT. Amino acid sequence: CASSAADRGNTEAFF.

The V and J genes are TRBV4-3 and TRBJ2-1; D call uncertain. In germline, CDR1 is LGHNA, CDR2 YSLEER. The CDR3 has 15 amino acids. The V end was cut by 0 bases, the J end by 7 bases, with 13 bases between. In DNA, the CDR3 is TGCGCCAGCAGCCAAGATCCGCGACAAAATAATGAGCAGTTCTTC. Amino acid sequence: CASSQDPRQNNEQFF.